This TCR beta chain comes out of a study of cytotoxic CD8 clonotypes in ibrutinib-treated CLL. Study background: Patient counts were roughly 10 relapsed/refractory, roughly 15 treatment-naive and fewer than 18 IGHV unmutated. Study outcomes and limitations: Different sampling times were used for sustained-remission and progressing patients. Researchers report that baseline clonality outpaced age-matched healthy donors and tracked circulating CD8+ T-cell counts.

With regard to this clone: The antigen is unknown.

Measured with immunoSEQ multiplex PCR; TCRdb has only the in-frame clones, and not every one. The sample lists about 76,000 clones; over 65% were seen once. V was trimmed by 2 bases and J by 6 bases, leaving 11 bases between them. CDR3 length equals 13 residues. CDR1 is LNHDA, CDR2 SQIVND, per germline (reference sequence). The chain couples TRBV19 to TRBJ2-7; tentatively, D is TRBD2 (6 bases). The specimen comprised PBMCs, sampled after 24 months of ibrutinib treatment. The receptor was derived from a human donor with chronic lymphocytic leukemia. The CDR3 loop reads CASSILATGEQYF. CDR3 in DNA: TGTGCCAGTAGTATACTAGCGACTGGCGAGCAGTACTTC.